This passage covers 15 T cell receptor beta chains from one sample sequenced in a study of early stage breast cancer tumors. TCRdb's table, derived via immunoSEQ multiplex PCR, lists solely in-frame clones and lacks some. Of 25,000 to 35,000 clones detected, roughly 80% appear once; the ten largest clones hold roughly 13%. Sequenced input: blood. The receptors were sampled from a person aged 55 to 70 with breast cancer.

The J gene is TRBJ1-1, the V gene TRBV27; TRBD1 might be the D (6 bases). The germline V gene encodes CDR1 MNHEY and CDR2 SMNVEV (reference sequence). Trimming took off 4 bases at V and 0 bases at J, with 15 bases between the two ends. The CDR3 has 16 residues. CDR3: CASSSRQGRVNTEAFF. CDR3 DNA: TGTGCCAGCAGTTCGAGGCAGGGGCGGGTGAACACTGAAGCTTTCTTT.

V is TRBV5-6 and J is TRBJ1-4; 9 bases fit TRBD1. CDR3 length: 14 amino acids. The junction had 4 bases not matched to a gene; V was cut back by 3 bases and J by 7 bases. Germline V gives CDR1 SGHDT, CDR2 YYEEEE. CDR3 amino acids: CASSWDRAAEKLFF. CDR3 bases: TGTGCCAGCAGCTGGGACAGGGCGGCTGAAAAACTGTTTTTT.

The chain joins TRBV29-1 to TRBJ1-1; D is possibly TRBD1 (6 bases). Deletions cut 8 bases from V and 0 bases from J, with 10 bases between. The CDR3 runs to 12 residues. Germline V lookup: CDR1 SQVTM, CDR2 ANQGSEA. CDR3 bases: TGCAGCTCAGGACAGTTGAACACTGAAGCTTTCTTT. Its protein is CSSGQLNTEAFF.

The chain uses TRBV19 and TRBJ2-5; the match to TRBD2 covers 11 bases. V was pared by 5 bases and J by 5 bases, with 10 bases of the junction left unmatched. The CDR3 sequence is 16 residues long. Germline V gene data show CDR1 as LNHDA and CDR2 as SQIVND (reference sequence). DNA for the CDR3: TGTGCCAGTAGTGGCTACTTAGCGGGAGGGCAGGAGACCCAGTACTTC. Translation: CASSGYLAGGQETQYF. The full variable domain, rest sourced from reference TRBV19 and TRBJ2-5, is DGGITQSPKYLFRKEGQNVTLSCEQNLNHDAMYWYRQDPGQGLRLIYYSQIVNDFQKGDIAEGYSVSREKKESFPLTVTSAQKNPTAFYLCASSGYLAGGQETQYFGPGTRLLVL.

Remarks on this clone: One end of the junction fails to match germline, which may point to a read error. The chain joins TRBV6-5 to TRBJ2-7, with TRBD1 matching 8 bases. Germline CDR1 and CDR2: MNHEY and SVGAGI. This CDR3 has 13 residues. The CDR3 sequence: CASRAGPGGDWNF. As DNA, the CDR3 is TGTGCCAGCAGGGCAGGTCCAGGGGGCGATTGGAACTTC.

This clone was found once. The chain is built from TRBV4-1 and TRBJ2-7; the match to TRBD1 covers 7 bases. The CDR3 is 16 residues long. With V trimmed by 5 bases and J by 4 bases, 14 bases remained unmatched. Germline assignment: CDR1 MGHRA and CDR2 YSYEKL. CDR3 sequence (DNA): TGCGCCAGCAGCAAACACGACAGGGCCACCACGTACGAGCAGTACTTC. This encodes CASSKHDRATTYEQYF.

V usage is TRBV30 and J usage is TRBJ2-7; 13 bases agree with TRBD2. Germline assignment: CDR1 GTSNPN and CDR2 SVGIG (reference sequence). The CDR3 contains 18 residues. Trimming removed 0 bases from V and 2 bases from J; junction bases left unmatched: 10. CDR3 loop: CAWSVRGLAGEYAYEQYF. The CDR3 DNA reads as TGTGCCTGGAGTGTACGAGGACTAGCGGGAGAATACGCCTACGAGCAGTACTTC.

This clone was seen once. The chain has TRBV10-3 and TRBJ2-7, with 9 bases matching TRBD1. Germline V lookup: CDR1 ENHRY, CDR2 SYGVKD. V trimming: 5 bases; J trimming: 6 bases; junction bases outside the gene matches: 11. This CDR3 comprises 15 residues. CDR3 residues: CAISSGTGTMGEQYF. In DNA, the CDR3 is TGTGCCATCAGTTCCGGGACAGGGACAATGGGCGAGCAGTACTTC.

The chain employs TRBV18 and TRBJ1-5; no firm D call. Trimming took 3 bases from V and 5 from J, leaving 8 bases between them. This CDR3 contains 13 residues. The germline V gene has CDR1 KGHSH and CDR2 LQKENI. In nucleotides, the CDR3 is TGTGCCAGCTCACCCGGAGAGCATCAGCCCCAGCATTTT. Translation: CASSPGEHQPQHF. Full variable domain (remainder filled in from reference TRBV18 and TRBJ1-5): NAGVMQNPRHLVRRRGQEARLRCSPMKGHSHVYWYRQLPEEGLKFMVYLQKENIIDESGMPKERFSAEFPKEGPSILRIQQVVRGDSAAYFCASSPGEHQPQHFGDGTRLSIL.

The CDR3 loop is CASTLGDRETGELFF. CDR3 nucleotide sequence: TGTGCCAGCACCTTAGGAGACAGGGAAACCGGGGAGCTGTTTTTT. The chain employs TRBV6-5 and TRBJ2-2; 7 bases are shared with TRBD1. Trimming cost V 7 bases and J 5 bases; bases outside gene matches: 10. The germline V gene has CDR1 MNHEY and CDR2 SVGAGI. The CDR3 extends over 15 amino acids.

The chain combines TRBV18 with TRBJ1-2; unclear D gene. Germline V gene data show CDR1 as KGHSH and CDR2 as LQKENI. The CDR3 runs 15 residues. V was shortened by 4 bases and J by 6 bases, with 18 bases between the two germline ends. CDR3 sequence (DNA): TGTGCCAGCTCACGTAGCCGGGGAGAAGTGGATGGCTACACCTTC. Amino acid sequence: CASSRSRGEVDGYTF. The full variable domain, its missing parts supplied by reference TRBV18 and TRBJ1-2, is NAGVMQNPRHLVRRRGQEARLRCSPMKGHSHVYWYRQLPEEGLKFMVYLQKENIIDESGMPKERFSAEFPKEGPSILRIQQVVRGDSAAYFCASSRSRGEVDGYTFGSGTRLTVV.

The chain is built from TRBV14 and TRBJ1-2; D is undetermined. In germline, CDR1 is SGHDN, CDR2 FVKESK. The CDR3 runs 16 residues. V was trimmed by 0 bases and J by 4 bases, leaving 15 bases between them. The CDR3 nucleotides read TGTGCCAGCAGCCAAGATAGGGCGGCCGGGAGCTATGGCTACACCTTC. This translates into CASSQDRAAGSYGYTF.

The V call is TRBV19, the J call TRBJ2-1; D is unclear. From germline, CDR1 is LNHDA and CDR2 SQIVND (reference sequence). The CDR3 spans 16 residues. The V gene lost 4 bases and the J gene lost 8 bases, with 21 bases spanning the gap. CDR3 in DNA: TGTGCCAGTAGTACCCCCTCTGGTGCGGCTTCTGATGAGCAGTTCTTC. Its protein product is CASSTPSGAASDEQFF.

This clone was counted at least ten times. The J gene is TRBJ2-7, the V gene TRBV6-5; the D gene is possibly TRBD2 (5 bases). Trimming took 7 bases from V and 1 from J, leaving 14 bases between them. This CDR3 has 14 amino acids. Germline V gives CDR1 MNHEY, CDR2 SVGAGI. The CDR3 coding sequence is TGTGCCAGCAATCTTATAGCGTTTTCCTACGAGCAGTACTTC. Protein: CASNLIAFSYEQYF.

The chain is built from TRBV27 and TRBJ1-2, with a possible D match to TRBD1 (5 bases). The CDR3 is 14 residues long. V was clipped by 8 bases and J by 2 bases, with 15 bases between them. CDR1 and CDR2 (germline): MNHEY, SMNVEV (reference sequence). The CDR3 DNA follows: TGTGCCAGCGCCCAGGGCGGACAAAACTATGGCTACACCTTC. It translates to CASAQGGQNYGYTF.